One sample yielded the 17 T cell receptor beta chains listed below, sequenced in a study of tumor and adjacent non-tumor tissue in lung cancer. RNA was extracted from bulk tissue without any cell sorting. The normal lung tissue was taken more than 3 cm from the tumor edge. A modified ARM-PCR protocol with three rounds of nested PCR amplified TCRbeta. One entry per CDR3 protein results from TCRdb running MiXCR on the multiplex PCR reads. The sample carries some 51,000 distinct CDR3 sequences, around 67% recorded once. The sample consisted of distant non-tumor lung tissue. The receptors originated from a woman in her 70s with non-small cell lung cancer.

The chain uses TRBV7-3 and TRBJ2-1; 9 positions match TRBD2. CDR1 is SGHTA, CDR2 FQGTGA, per germline. V was clipped by 5 bases and J by 0 bases; unmatched bases: 5. The length of the CDR3 is 16 residues. This CDR3 reads CASSPDSGSSYNEQFF. Written as DNA, the CDR3 is TGTGCCAGCAGCCCCGATAGCGGGAGCTCCTACAATGAGCAGTTCTTC.

Comments on this clonotype: It may be a read error: a sequence one base away is much more abundant. The chain uses TRBV4-1 and TRBJ2-7; TRBD2 aligns across 7 bases. J gave up 4 bases and V 7 bases, and 13 bases lay outside the gene matches. The CDR3 runs to 15 residues. CDR1 is MGHRA, CDR2 YSYEKL, per germline. The CDR3 bases are TGCGCCAGCATCCTCGTCCCGCGGGAGAGGTACGAGCAGTACTTC. Its protein is CASILVPRERYEQYF.

In this sample, this clonotype turned up once. The junction shows a germline mismatch at one end, possibly a read error. CDR3 in amino acids: CAGRIGRLVLPTEAFF. The DNA for the CDR3 is TGTGCCGGCAGAATAGGACGGTTAGTTCTACCGACTGAAGCTTTCTTT. This rearrangement joins TRBV6-6 to TRBJ1-1; D is ambiguous. The CDR3 covers 16 residues. The germline V gene encodes CDR1 MNHNY and CDR2 SVGAGI (reference sequence).

This sequence joins TRBV29-1 and TRBJ2-7; possibly TRBD1 for D (5 bases). The CDR3 contains 12 residues. Looked up from germline, CDR1 is SQVTM and CDR2 is ANQGSEA. The CDR3 reads CTVGARSYEQYF. The CDR3 region has the DNA TGCACGGTTGGGGCTCGGTCCTACGAGCAGTACTTC.

The rearrangement joins TRBV5-1 to TRBJ2-1; possible D gene TRBD1, 6 bases. V shed 1 base and J shed 12 bases, with 14 bases lying between them. The V gene's germline CDR1 is SGHRS and CDR2 YFSETQ. The CDR3 is 13 residues long. The CDR3 loop is CASSLFTGSVQFF. DNA for the CDR3: TGCGCCAGCAGCTTGTTTACAGGGAGTGTGCAGTTCTTC.

Remarks on this clonotype: Because it lacks the conserved phenylalanine or tryptophan at the end, this CDR3 is likely a read error. No DNA is shown, since the ends of the CDR3 on it are uncertain; the CDR3 is the one TCRdb lists. The chain uses TRBV4-2 and TRBJ2-2; the listed D gene, TRBD2, was not tested against the DNA. The CDR3 is made up of 16 amino acids, end residues included. Germline values: CDR1 LGHNA, CDR2 YNFKEQ. This CDR3 is CASSQDWATNAGEVFC.

Concerning this clonotype: This may be a read error: a much more frequent sequence differs by one nucleotide. V gene TRBV5-1 combines with J gene TRBJ2-3, with D perhaps TRBD2 (7 bases). The CDR3 totals 15 residues. CDR1 is SGHRS and CDR2 is YFSETQ in the germline V gene. The V and J ends lost 6 bases and 0 bases respectively, with 14 bases between them. CDR3 sequence: CASTPGGGSTDTQYF. Here the CDR3 DNA reads TGCGCCAGCACCCCGGGGGGCGGGAGCACAGATACGCAGTATTTT.

As to this clonotype: As the CDR3 is not closed by the conserved phenylalanine or tryptophan, this likely results from a read error. The chain links TRBV4-1 to TRBJ2-2, with D possibly TRBD2 on 6 matching bases. Trimming removed 4 bases at V and 3 bases at J, with 18 bases between. The length of the CDR3 is 17 residues. Germline CDR1 is MGHRA and CDR2 is YSYEKL. CDR3 DNA: TGCGCCAGCAGCCCACCTGGGGGGACGGGAGACACCGGGGAGCTGTTTTCT. Translation: CASSPPGGTGDTGELFS.

In its sample, this clonotype is medium-sized. This chain links TRBV6-5 with TRBJ1-1; D is possibly TRBD1 (5 bases). The CDR3 is made up of 13 amino acids. Germline CDR1 MNHEY, CDR2 SVGAGI. V dropped 6 bases and J dropped 7 bases, with 15 bases sitting between them. CDR3 DNA: TGTGCCAGCAGCCTCAATTACAGGATTGAAGCTTTCTTT. Protein sequence: CASSLNYRIEAFF.

To note about this clonotype: A much larger clone differs from this one at a single base, so this may be a read error. CDR3 sequence: CASSWVNTDAFF. The CDR3 nucleotides are TGTGCCAGCAGCTGGGTGAACACTGATGCTTTCTTT. This chain uses TRBV14 with TRBJ1-1, with unresolved D. This CDR3 comprises 12 residues. In germline, CDR1 is SGHDN, CDR2 FVKESK.

This clonotype was observed once. With a much larger clone just one base away, this may be a read error. The chain has TRBV28 and TRBJ1-1; D is unclear. CDR1 and CDR2 from the germline V gene are MDHEN and SYDVKM. The CDR3 runs 14 residues. V was cut by 2 bases and J by 4 bases, with 11 bases left in between. The CDR3 nucleotides are TGTGCCAGCAGTTTAAACGAAGTCCGCACTGAAGCTTTCTTT. Residues: CASSLNEVRTEAFF. The full variable domain, with the rest looked up from reference TRBV28 and TRBJ1-1, is DVKVTQSSRYLVKRTGEKVFLECVQDMDHENMFWYRQDPGLGLRLIYFSYDVKMKEKGDIPEGYSVSREKKERFSLILESASTNQTSMYLCASSLNEVRTEAFFGQGTRLTVV.

Details on this clonotype: A read error may account for a junction end that differs from germline. V and J are TRBV29-1 and TRBJ2-6, with 12 bases identical to TRBD1. The CDR3 runs 20 residues. The germline gives CDR1 SQVTM, CDR2 ANQGSEA. CDR3 amino acids: CCVEDRDRGRLSSGANVLTF. The CDR3, as DNA: TGCTGCGTTGAAGATCGGGACAGGGGGCGGCTAAGTTCTGGGGCCAACGTCCTGACTTTC.

Worth noting for this clonotype: This may come from a read error, since a much larger clone is one base off. The chain has TRBV5-5 and TRBJ2-1, with D tentatively TRBD1 or TRBD2 (5 bases each). The V gene's germline CDR1 is SGHKS and CDR2 YYEKEE (reference sequence). The CDR3 contains 19 residues. The DNA for the CDR3 is TGTGCCAGCAGCTTGGGGGGTAGCTATGGTCAGGGAGCCTACAATGAGCAGTCCTTC. This gives the protein CASSLGGSYGQGAYNEQSF.

This sequence joins TRBV6-6 and TRBJ1-2, with 10 bases fitting TRBD1. With 7 bases clipped from V and 4 bases from J, the junction kept 12 bases outside the gene matches. Germline CDR1 MNHNY, CDR2 SVGAGI (reference sequence). The CDR3 has 16 residues. DNA for the CDR3: TGTGCCAGCAACTTAGCTTCCGGGACAGGGGCCTATGGCTACACCTTC. Translation: CASNLASGTGAYGYTF.

This clonotype was seen at least ten times. The chain is built from TRBV12-3 or TRBV12-4 and TRBJ1-1; a weak D match, TRBD1 (6 bases). The CDR3 totals 14 residues. V was pared by 6 bases and J by 0 bases, with 11 bases between. The chain's CDR3 is CASSITGMNTEAFF. CDR3 DNA sequence: TGTGCCAGCAGCATAACAGGGATGAACACTGAAGCTTTCTTT.

This clonotype was detected many times. V and J are TRBV20-1 and TRBJ1-5; D gene uncertain. There are 13 residues in the CDR3. V was cut by 7 bases and J by 3 bases, with 13 bases left in between. CDR1 and CDR2 from the germline V gene are DFQATT and SNEGSKA (reference sequence). The CDR3 spells CSVQADYNQPQHF. The CDR3 nucleotides are TGCAGTGTTCAGGCGGATTACAATCAGCCCCAGCATTTT.

As concerns this clonotype: Given the absence of the conserved phenylalanine or tryptophan at the CDR3 end, a read error is likely. The chain combines TRBV30 with TRBJ2-7; 10 bases agree with TRBD1. CDR1 is GTSNPN and CDR2 is SVGIG in the germline V gene (reference sequence). The CDR3 sequence is 14 residues long. The CDR3 nucleotides are TGTGCCCGGAGTAGGGACAGGGGTTTTGGCAAGCAGTACTTA. Protein: CARSRDRGFGKQYL.